This entry lists 12 T cell receptor beta chains sequenced from one sample in a study of T cells in Graves' hyperthyroidism and ophthalmopathy. TCR beta CDR3 sequences were amplified from RNA transcripts. Primed by the HTBI set, a first-round RT-PCR was run on the TCR CDR3. TCRdb ran MiXCR on the multiplex PCR reads and lists one entry per CDR3 protein. The profile shows more than 550,000 distinct CDR3 sequences, around 15% of them singletons. Sequencing was performed on blood. These receptor sequences come from a man aged 50 to 60 with Graves' hyperthyroidism.

V is TRBV20-1 and J is TRBJ2-2; TRBD2 agrees at 7 bases. The CDR3 is made up of 13 amino acids. The V gene end was trimmed by 3 bases and the J gene end by 7 bases; junction bases not matched to a gene: 5. CDR1 DFQATT and CDR2 SNEGSKA come from the germline V gene (reference sequence). The CDR3 region has the DNA TGCAGTGCTAGCGTCACTAGCGTCGGGGAGCTGTTTTTT. It yields the protein CSASVTSVGELFF.

This clonotype was observed a handful of times. V gene TRBV9 combines with J gene TRBJ1-2, with TRBD1 as a possible D gene (5 bases). This CDR3 region has 15 residues. From germline, CDR1 is SGDLS and CDR2 YYNGEE. With 0 bases removed from V and 4 bases from J, the gap between germline ends came to 13 bases. Here the CDR3 DNA reads TGTGCCAGCAGCGTAGCTCGTCAGGGCTCCTATGGCTACACCTTC. Amino acid sequence: CASSVARQGSYGYTF.

This clonotype has more than one count but fewer than ten. The chain joins TRBV7-9 to TRBJ2-5, with D unclear. V was clipped by 0 bases and J by 1 base, with 9 bases between them. This CDR3 has 15 amino acids. Germline V gene lookup returns CDR1 SEHNR and CDR2 FQNEAQ (reference sequence). For the CDR3, the DNA is TGTGCCAGCAGCTTAGCGGGCTACCCCCAAGAGACCCAGTACTTC. It encodes CASSLAGYPQETQYF.

The chain links TRBV28 to TRBJ2-7, with 16 nucleotides matching TRBD2. The CDR3 contains 20 residues. The junction had 15 bases not matched to a gene; V was cut back by 1 base and J by 6 bases. The germline CDR1 and CDR2 sequences are MDHEN and SYDVKM. CDR3 DNA: TGTGCCAGCAGTTTATTTGGGAATCAAGGGACTAGCGGGAGGGCCGCCGAGCAGTACTTC. It yields the protein CASSLFGNQGTSGRAAEQYF.

The gene calls are TRBV7-8 and TRBJ2-5; TRBD2 agrees at 12 bases. The V and J ends lost 4 bases and 5 bases, in that order; junction bases with no gene match: 5. Germline V lookup: CDR1 SGHVS, CDR2 FQNEAQ. The CDR3 extends over 15 amino acids. The CDR3 is CASSSGLAGTETQYF. The CDR3 DNA sequence: TGTGCCAGCAGCTCCGGACTAGCGGGAACGGAGACCCAGTACTTC.

This clonotype was seen a few times. The rearrangement links TRBV5-1 to TRBJ2-2; D is uncertain. This CDR3 contains 14 residues. Trimming took 0 bases from V and 7 from J, leaving 10 bases between them. Germline V gene sequence: CDR1 SGHRS, CDR2 YFSETQ. The CDR3 sequence: CASSLELGIGELFF. The CDR3 coding sequence is TGCGCCAGCAGCTTGGAATTGGGGATCGGGGAGCTGTTTTTT.

This clonotype was found a few times. The chain carries TRBV25-1 and TRBJ2-2; unclear D gene. The V gene's germline CDR1 is MGHDK and CDR2 SYGVNS. V was trimmed by 0 bases and J by 5 bases, leaving 7 bases between them. The CDR3 consists of 14 residues. The DNA for the CDR3 is TGTGCCAGCAGTGAATATGAAGGGACCGGGGAGCTGTTTTTT. Translation gives CASSEYEGTGELFF.

There are a few counts of this clonotype. The rearrangement joins TRBV19 to TRBJ2-3, with 10 bases identical to TRBD2. This CDR3 spans 16 amino acids. In germline, CDR1 is LNHDA, CDR2 SQIVND (reference sequence). With V trimmed by 4 bases and J by 2 bases, 6 bases remained unmatched. The CDR3 DNA reads as TGTGCCAGTAGTACCGGGACTAGCGAGTACACAGATACGCAGTATTTT. Its protein product is CASSTGTSEYTDTQYF.

This clonotype was observed a handful of times. This chain connects TRBV7-9 to TRBJ2-3; TRBD1 matches 8 bases. Germline lookup yields CDR1 SEHNR and CDR2 FQNEAQ (reference sequence). There are 16 residues in the CDR3. The V segment lost 2 bases and the J segment 4 bases; nucleotides outside the gene matches: 8. CDR3 amino acids: CASSLTGTGFADTQYF. The CDR3 DNA follows: TGTGCCAGCAGCTTAACCGGGACAGGATTTGCAGATACGCAGTATTTT.

The CDR3 loop is CATSRDRTDQFF. In nucleotides, the CDR3 is TGTGCCACCAGCAGAGATCGGACTGACCAGTTCTTC. The genes are TRBV15 and TRBJ2-1; possible D gene TRBD2, 5 bases. CDR1 and CDR2 from the germline V gene are LNHNV and YYDKDF (reference sequence). Deletions cut 0 bases from V and 13 bases from J, with 10 bases between. The CDR3 is 12 residues long.

Note on this clonotype: No conserved phenylalanine or tryptophan ends this CDR3, so it is likely a read error. As DNA, the CDR3 is TGTGCCAGCAGCCTTAGCGGGAGCAACCAAGAGACCCAGTACTCC. Its protein is CASSLSGSNQETQYS. The chain carries TRBV7-3 and TRBJ2-5, with TRBD2 matching 9 bases. The germline V gene has CDR1 SGHTA and CDR2 FQGTGA. The CDR3 is 15 amino acids. J was trimmed by 0 bases and V by 5 bases; bases with no gene match: 4.

The sample holds a few counts of this clonotype. The chain uses TRBV9 and TRBJ1-2; TRBD1 matches at 8 bases. Germline CDR1 and CDR2: SGDLS and YYNGEE. Losses at the gene ends were 3 bases for V and 9 bases for J; bases not matched to a gene: 10. This CDR3 spans 14 amino acids. DNA of the CDR3: TGTGCCAGCAGCGGAGACCGGGACAGGAGGCGCTACACCTTC. Protein: CASSGDRDRRRYTF.